Listed here is a single TCR beta chain. A much larger clone is a single base away; this may be a read error. TCRdb recomputed calls from the 5' RACE reads with MiXCR, one row per CDR3 protein. Here the sample spans 30,000 to 40,000 distinct CDR3 sequences, almost 6% being singletons. The germline CDR1 and CDR2 sequences are LGHNT and FRNRAP. The CDR3 loop spans 15 amino acids. V lost 3 bases to trimming and J lost 2 bases, with 12 bases between them. The record originates from a study of early T cells in non-severe SARS-CoV-2 infection. Sequences were obtained from whole blood. The chain combines TRBV12-5 with TRBJ2-3; possible D gene TRBD1, 6 bases. This clonotype was sampled from an adult who was a healthcare worker with PCR-confirmed SARS-CoV-2 infection or an uninfected control (not recorded which). The CDR3 is CASGFWAGATDTQYF. The CDR3 DNA is TGTGCTAGTGGTTTTTGGGCAGGGGCCACAGATACGCAGTATTTT.